This note documents a single TCR beta chain sequence. Its cognate antigen is unknown. Clones were sequenced by immunoSEQ multiplex PCR, and TCRdb holds only the in-frame ones, with some missing. The table includes about 26,000 clones, 81% detected once. This entry is derived from a study of T cells in narcolepsy. The wider study: Healthy controls were enrolled alongside patients with narcolepsy type 1 or type 2. Study-wide points: No autoreactive T cell clone sequences appeared in some memory CD4+ repertoires. HCRT-specific and TRIB2-specific autoreactive clonotypes appeared among same-patient CSF and blood CD4+ clonotypes. Autoreactive clonotypes reportedly recurred in blood of same and different patients, not controls.

This CDR3 spans 16 amino acids. Trimming cost V 4 bases and J 5 bases; bases outside gene matches: 8. The TCR originated in a human donor in good health. V usage is TRBV23-1 and J usage is TRBJ2-2; 9 bases are a match to TRBD1. TRBV23-1 has ORF status, its function being uncertain. Material for sequencing was memory (CD45RA-) CD4+ T cells from blood. CDR3 DNA: TGCGCCAGCAGTCCCGACAGGGGGAGCCGGACCGGGGAGCTGTTTTTT. This gives the protein CASSPDRGSRTGELFF.